These 28 T cell receptor beta chains were sequenced from one sample in a study of T-cell reconstitution after alpha-beta-depleted transplantation in children. For TCRbeta, the library was prepared with unique molecular identifiers. TCRdb reanalysed the PCR reads using MiXCR and keeps one entry per CDR3 protein. The data show 490,000 or so distinct CDR3 sequences, 8% to 11% seen once. The material sequenced was PBMCs, taken before TCRalphabeta/CD19-depleted stem cell transplant. The receptor set was obtained from a child younger than 10 with inherited bone marrow failure, due to receive a stem cell transplant.

This clonotype was counted ten times or more. V usage is TRBV5-1 and J usage is TRBJ1-1, with D tentatively TRBD1 (6 bases). Trimming stripped 2 bases from V and 0 bases from J, with 14 bases between. Germline-derived CDR1 and CDR2 are SGHRS and YFSETQ. The CDR3 is made up of 16 amino acids. This chain's CDR3 is CASSFRVGQMNTEAFF. In DNA form, the CDR3 reads TGCGCCAGCAGCTTCCGGGTTGGACAGATGAACACTGAAGCTTTCTTT.

This clonotype was observed a handful of times. The CDR3 is CASNPPIAGYSTDTQYF. CDR3 bases: TGTGCCAGCAATCCGCCAATAGCGGGCTATAGCACAGATACGCAGTATTTT. V usage is TRBV12-3 or TRBV12-4 and J usage is TRBJ2-3; the match to TRBD2 covers 7 bases. CDR3 length: 17 amino acids. With 7 bases clipped from V and 0 bases from J, the junction kept 13 bases outside the gene matches.

Many counts were recorded for this clonotype. The chain has TRBV6-2 or TRBV6-3 and TRBJ1-1; D is uncertain. Trimming stripped 7 bases from V and 8 bases from J, with 20 bases between. Germline values: CDR1 MNHEY, CDR2 SVGEGT. This CDR3 is 14 amino acids long. The CDR3, as DNA: TGTGCCAGCACCCACAGCGGCTCGGGCTTAGAAGCTTTCTTT. This encodes CASTHSGSGLEAFF.

The rearrangement links TRBV18 to TRBJ2-3, with 8 bases aligning to TRBD2. The CDR3 runs 22 residues. Per the germline V gene, CDR1 is KGHSH and CDR2 is LQKENI. Trimming took 3 bases from V and 2 from J; bases not matched to a gene: 25. CDR3 in DNA: TGTGCCAGCTCACCTGGATGGCAGCCGCGGGAGGCTACTAGCTCATTCACAGATACGCAGTATTTT. This encodes CASSPGWQPREATSSFTDTQYF.

This clonotype was seen repeatedly, ten times or more. The chain joins TRBV28 to TRBJ2-7; 7 bases are shared with TRBD2. V was pared by 8 bases and J by 0 bases, with 4 bases of the junction left unmatched. Germline CDR1 reads MDHEN; CDR2 reads SYDVKM. The CDR3 covers 13 residues. CDR3 loop: CASLAVDSYEQYF. The CDR3 DNA reads as TGTGCCAGCCTAGCGGTCGACTCCTACGAGCAGTACTTC.

This clonotype was counted ten times or more. This rearrangement joins TRBV7-9 to TRBJ2-7; TRBD2 might be the D (5 bases). Germline V gene lookup returns CDR1 SEHNR and CDR2 FQNEAQ (reference sequence). CDR3 length: 15 amino acids. The V end was cut by 5 bases, the J end by 2 bases, with 16 bases between. The CDR3 DNA follows: TGTGCCAGCAGCACCTGGACTGAGTCGGCCTACGAGCAGTACTTC. It codes for CASSTWTESAYEQYF.

On this clonotype itself: A read error is possible here, since a much larger clone lies one base away. This rearrangement joins TRBV6-1 to TRBJ2-1; D perhaps matches TRBD2 (6 bases). Germline lookup yields CDR1 MNHNS and CDR2 SASEGT. CDR3 size: 14 residues. The CDR3 region has the DNA TGTGCCAACAGTGCCAGGAGTGCGGGAAATGAGCAGTTCTTC. Protein: CANSARSAGNEQFF.

V usage is TRBV5-4 and J usage is TRBJ2-2; 7 bases line up with TRBD2. V dropped 3 bases and J dropped 0; count of bases not matched to a gene: 5. Germline CDR1 SGHNT, CDR2 YYREEE (reference sequence). The CDR3 has 16 amino acids. The CDR3 DNA reads as TGTGCCAGCAGCTCTTTAGCGGGTGCGAACACCGGGGAGCTGTTTTTT. Its translation: CASSSLAGANTGELFF.

This clonotype appeared many times. The chain carries TRBV12-3 or TRBV12-4 and TRBJ1-1, with D uncertain. The CDR3 is 12 residues long. V lost 3 bases to trimming and J lost 0 bases, with 2 bases between them. The CDR3 nucleotides read TGTGCCAGCAGTTTTATGAACACTGAAGCTTTCTTT. It codes for CASSFMNTEAFF.

This clonotype occurred many times. J is TRBJ2-3 and V is TRBV14, with a tentative D call TRBD1 (5 bases). The V gene lost 4 bases and the J gene lost 1 base, with 12 bases spanning the gap. Germline V gives CDR1 SGHDN, CDR2 FVKESK. The CDR3 covers 15 residues. The DNA of the CDR3 is TGTGCCAGCAGCCCTCGGACAACGCGCACAGATACGCAGTATTTT. Encoded protein: CASSPRTTRTDTQYF.

Many counts were recorded for this clonotype. The rearrangement joins TRBV6-2 or TRBV6-3 to TRBJ2-7; 7 nucleotides match TRBD2. CDR1 and CDR2 from the germline V gene are MNHEY and SVGEGT. The CDR3 spans 14 residues. The V and J ends lost 2 bases and 5 bases, in that order; junction bases with no gene match: 6. CDR3 region: CASSYAGEADEQYF. In DNA, the CDR3 is TGTGCCAGCAGTTACGCGGGAGAGGCGGACGAGCAGTACTTC.

Many counts were recorded for this clonotype. The chain is built from TRBV20-1 and TRBJ2-3, with D possibly TRBD2 on 6 matching bases. Germline CDR1 reads DFQATT; CDR2 reads SNEGSKA (reference sequence). Trimming cost V 5 bases and J 2 bases, with 14 bases left between them. The CDR3 sequence is 14 residues long. CDR3 in DNA: TGCAGTGCTCATTATAGCGGCCTCACAGATACGCAGTATTTT. Its translation: CSAHYSGLTDTQYF.

This clonotype was recorded many times. The rearrangement joins TRBV7-9 to TRBJ1-3, with D unclear. CDR1 and CDR2 from the germline V gene are SEHNR and FQNEAQ (reference sequence). The CDR3 extends over 14 amino acids. Trimming stripped 5 bases from V and 0 bases from J, with 8 bases between. In nucleotides, the CDR3 is TGTGCCAGCAGCCCCATCAGCTCTGGAAACACCATATATTTT. Its translation: CASSPISSGNTIYF.

This chain connects TRBV7-8 to TRBJ2-7; D perhaps matches TRBD1 (6 bases). Trimming removed 2 bases at V and 2 bases at J, with 16 bases between. CDR1 is SGHVS, CDR2 FQNEAQ, per germline. The CDR3 is made up of 16 amino acids. DNA of the CDR3: TGTGCCAGCAGCTTACTTTTCGGACAGACGACCTACGAGCAGTACTTC. Its translation: CASSLLFGQTTYEQYF. The full variable domain, rest sourced from reference TRBV7-8 and TRBJ2-7, is GAGVSQSPRYKVAKRGQDVALRCDPISGHVSLFWYQQALGQGPEFLTYFQNEAQLDKSGLPSDRFFAERPEGSVSTLKIQRTQQEDSAVYLCASSLLFGQTTYEQYFGPGTRLTVT.

This clonotype was recorded at least ten times. In DNA form, the CDR3 reads TGTGCCAGCAGTTTGACGACTAGCGGTTACAATGAGCAGTTCTTC. This translates into CASSLTTSGYNEQFF. This rearrangement joins TRBV28 to TRBJ2-1, with 9 bases that match TRBD2. Looked up from germline, CDR1 is MDHEN and CDR2 is SYDVKM. V lost 3 bases and J lost 4; bases outside the gene matches: 4. This CDR3 spans 15 amino acids.

This clonotype was detected many times. J is TRBJ2-7 and V is TRBV15; tentatively, D is TRBD1 (5 bases). The germline V gene has CDR1 LNHNV and CDR2 YYDKDF (reference sequence). CDR3 length: 15 amino acids. The V gene lost 1 base and the J gene lost 2 bases, with 12 bases spanning the gap. Written as DNA, the CDR3 is TGTGCCACCAGCAGAGGAAAGGACACTGCCTACGAGCAGTACTTC. The encoded protein is CATSRGKDTAYEQYF.

This clonotype was detected ten times or more. The V and J genes are TRBV7-2 and TRBJ2-1; no clear D. V was pared by 2 bases and J by 9 bases, with 11 bases between. Germline V CDR1 and CDR2: SGHTA, FQGNSA. The CDR3 loop spans 13 amino acids. CDR3 loop: CASSLSLFSEQFF. The CDR3, as DNA: TGTGCCAGCAGCTTAAGTCTCTTCAGTGAGCAGTTCTTC. The variable domain in full, with the rest retrieved from reference TRBV7-2 and TRBJ2-1, is GAGVSQSPSNKVTEKGKDVELRCDPISGHTALYWYRQSLGQGLEFLIYFQGNSAPDKSGLPSDRFSAERTGGSVSTLTIQRTQQEDSAVYLCASSLSLFSEQFFGPGTRLTVL.

This clonotype was counted many times. The chain links TRBV28 to TRBJ2-4; 8 nucleotides match TRBD2. The CDR3 is 18 residues long. V lost 4 bases to trimming and J lost 3 bases; unmatched junction nucleotides: 14. The germline V gene encodes CDR1 MDHEN and CDR2 SYDVKM. The CDR3 DNA is TGTGCCAGCAGTTCGCCTTTATCGGGAGGGCCGGGCAAAAACATTCAGTACTTC. Amino acid sequence: CASSSPLSGGPGKNIQYF.

The table lists this clonotype with many counts. This chain connects TRBV28 to TRBJ2-1, with 14 nucleotides matching TRBD2. Germline V gene lookup returns CDR1 MDHEN and CDR2 SYDVKM. The CDR3 extends over 20 amino acids. V shed 6 bases, J shed 1 base, and the junction held 14 bases outside the gene matches. The chain's CDR3 is CASRGLAGAPRAGSYNEQFF. In nucleotides, the CDR3 is TGTGCCAGCAGGGGACTAGCGGGAGCGCCTAGGGCTGGGTCCTACAATGAGCAGTTCTTC.

The CDR3 spells CASSMETGTYNEQFF. DNA of the CDR3: TGTGCCAGCAGCATGGAAACAGGGACCTACAATGAGCAGTTCTTC. V usage is TRBV6-4 and J usage is TRBJ2-1, with D maybe TRBD1 (6 bases). Germline CDR1 is MRHNA and CDR2 is SNTAGT. Trimming removed 6 bases from V and 2 bases from J, with 14 bases in between. This CDR3 comprises 15 residues.

This clonotype was counted ten times or more. This rearrangement joins TRBV18 to TRBJ2-7; D not resolved. Per the germline V gene, CDR1 is KGHSH and CDR2 is LQKENI. The CDR3 is 14 amino acids. The ends were cut back, 4 bases at V and 2 bases at J, with 12 bases in the middle. The CDR3 region has the DNA TGTGCCAGCTCACTCCAGGCGAACGCCTACGAGCAGTACTTC. Amino acid sequence: CASSLQANAYEQYF.

A word on this clonotype: A read error may explain this, as a much larger clone is one base away. The chain recombines TRBV29-1 with TRBJ2-1; 15 bases fit TRBD2. This CDR3 is built from 14 residues. V shed 6 bases, J shed 12 bases, and the junction held 9 bases outside the gene matches. In germline, CDR1 is SQVTM, CDR2 ANQGSEA. The CDR3 loop reads CSVAGLAGGIGQFF. For the CDR3, the DNA is TGCAGCGTGGCCGGACTAGCGGGAGGGATTGGGCAGTTCTTC.

This clonotype was counted at least ten times. The chain couples TRBV7-2 to TRBJ2-5, with a possible D match to TRBD2 (6 bases). Trimming stripped 4 bases from V and 4 bases from J, with 13 bases between. There are 14 residues in the CDR3. Germline V gene data show CDR1 as SGHTA and CDR2 as FQGNSA. The CDR3 DNA follows: TGTGCCAGCAGCTCACTAGCCAAAAGAGAGACCCAGTACTTC. This encodes CASSSLAKRETQYF.

The chain carries TRBV20-1 and TRBJ2-5; possibly TRBD1 for D (6 bases). The germline CDR1 and CDR2 sequences are DFQATT and SNEGSKA (reference sequence). The CDR3 is 14 amino acids. CDR3: CSANPGTTKETQYF. CDR3 bases: TGCAGCGCAAACCCCGGGACAACTAAAGAGACCCAGTACTTC.

In its sample, this clonotype was seen many times. The chain employs TRBV7-8 and TRBJ2-1; D is ambiguous. Germline V gives CDR1 SGHVS, CDR2 FQNEAQ. The CDR3 length is 15 residues. V lost 2 bases and J 4 bases, leaving 12 bases between the germline ends. The CDR3 nucleotides read TGTGCCAGCAGCTTACGAGATCCTAGATACAATGAGCAGTTCTTC. Protein product: CASSLRDPRYNEQFF.

This clonotype has a count of ten or more. The chain joins TRBV28 to TRBJ2-2; 7 nucleotides line up with TRBD2. This CDR3 is built from 18 residues. Germline CDR1 and CDR2: MDHEN and SYDVKM. V was pared by 5 bases and J by 5 bases, with 17 bases of the junction left unmatched. DNA for the CDR3: TGTGCCAGCAGTCCACGCGCGGGAGCGGTTTTTTTAACCGGGGAGCTGTTTTTT. Translated: CASSPRAGAVFLTGELFF.

To note about this clonotype: This sequence may be a read error, since a much larger clone differs from it by one base. This chain uses TRBV10-1 with TRBJ2-5; D gene unclear. The CDR3 totals 13 residues. Germline assignment: CDR1 WNHNN and CDR2 SYGVQD (reference sequence). The CDR3 here is CTSSDGPQETQYF. The DNA for the CDR3 is TGCACCAGCAGTGATGGTCCCCAGGAGACCCAGTACTTC.

Ten or more counts support this clonotype. The J gene is TRBJ2-1, the V gene TRBV3-1, with D maybe TRBD1 (6 bases). V was trimmed by 8 bases and J by 5 bases, leaving 13 bases between them. Germline values: CDR1 LGHDT, CDR2 YNNKEL (reference sequence). The CDR3 covers 13 residues. CDR3 nucleotides: TGTGCCAGCGGTGGGGGCGGAGACAATGAGCAGTTCTTC. Its protein is CASGGGGDNEQFF.